This entry lists 19 T cell receptor beta chains sequenced from one sample in a study of T cell responses to AZD1222 COVID-19 vaccine. The data were produced by immunoSEQ multiplex PCR, yet TCRdb's version contains in-frame clones alone and is incomplete. The sample holds more than 90,000 clones; roughly 90% are singletons and the top ten take 15% to 20%. This sample comprised peripheral blood, obtained 28 days after the second AZD1222 dose. The receptors originated from an adult who received the AZD1222 COVID-19 vaccine.

The V and J genes are TRBV15 and TRBJ1-3; D ambiguous. The CDR3 consists of 13 residues. V was trimmed by 6 bases and J by 3 bases, leaving 9 bases between them. Germline-derived CDR1 and CDR2 are LNHNV and YYDKDF (reference sequence). This CDR3 is CATSRYLGNTIYF. CDR3 nucleotides: TGTGCCACCAGTCGGTATCTTGGAAACACCATATATTTT.

This clone has a single count. The J gene is TRBJ2-1, the V gene TRBV12-3 or TRBV12-4; D not resolved. The V end lost 4 bases, the J end lost 0 bases, and 4 bases lay between the germline ends. The CDR3 consists of 13 residues. CDR3 protein: CASSWGSYNEQFF. CDR3 DNA sequence: TGTGCCAGCAGTTGGGGCTCCTACAATGAGCAGTTCTTC.

The rearrangement links TRBV5-4 to TRBJ2-3, with 13 bases that match TRBD2. V lost 2 bases, J lost 5 bases, and 5 bases stayed unmatched. The CDR3 is 16 amino acids. The germline CDR1 and CDR2 sequences are SGHNT and YYREEE (reference sequence). CDR3 in DNA: TGTGCCAGCAGCTTTAGACTAGCGGGAGGAGGAGATACGCAGTATTTT. Protein sequence: CASSFRLAGGGDTQYF.

This chain uses TRBV10-3 with TRBJ1-1; the D gene is possibly TRBD1 (6 bases). Germline CDR1 reads ENHRY; CDR2 reads SYGVKD. The CDR3 is 14 amino acids. V lost 5 bases and J lost 3, with 13 bases in between. CDR3 protein: CAISIQGRDTEAFF. The CDR3 region has the DNA TGTGCCATCAGTATACAGGGACGGGACACTGAAGCTTTCTTT.

The chain employs TRBV7-6 and TRBJ1-6; the match to TRBD1 covers 9 bases. J was trimmed by 7 bases and V by 5 bases; bases with no gene match: 6. Germline V gene sequence: CDR1 SGHVS, CDR2 FNYEAQ. There are 15 residues in the CDR3. The CDR3 region has the DNA TGTGCCAGCAGCACCGGACAGGGGTGGAATTCACCCCTCCACTTT. Translated: CASSTGQGWNSPLHF.

V is TRBV7-2 and J is TRBJ1-6; 8 nucleotides line up with TRBD1. The CDR3 has 14 residues. J gave up 7 bases and V 5 bases, and 4 bases lay outside the gene matches. Germline V CDR1 and CDR2: SGHTA, FQGNSA. The CDR3 DNA reads as TGTGCCAGCAGCGAAGGACAGGGAAATTCACCCCTCCACTTT. This gives the protein CASSEGQGNSPLHF. Full variable domain (outside the CDR3, taken from reference TRBV7-2 and TRBJ1-6): GAGVSQSPSNKVTEKGKDVELRCDPISGHTALYWYRQSLGQGLEFLIYFQGNSAPDKSGLPSDRFSAERTGGSVSTLTIQRTQQEDSAVYLCASSEGQGNSPLHFGNGTRLTVT.

The chain links TRBV28 to TRBJ2-7, with D perhaps being TRBD1 or TRBD2 (5 bases each). Germline V gene data show CDR1 as MDHEN and CDR2 as SYDVKM. The ends were cut back, 6 bases at V and 7 bases at J, with 16 bases in the middle. The CDR3 sequence is 13 residues long. The CDR3 sequence is CASSSGALSEQYF. DNA of the CDR3: TGTGCCAGCAGCTCCGGGGCCCTGTCGGAGCAGTACTTC.

The V gene is TRBV10-1, the J gene TRBJ2-1; 7 positions agree with TRBD1. This CDR3 has 15 residues. Germline trimming cut 3 bases from V and 3 bases from J; bases unmatched to any gene: 5. Germline CDR1 WNHNN, CDR2 SYGVQD (reference sequence). This CDR3 is CASSDGTANYNEQFF. CDR3 nucleotides: TGCGCCAGCAGTGACGGGACAGCTAACTACAATGAGCAGTTCTTC.

This clone was picked up one time. V usage is TRBV3-1 (or the pseudogene TRBV3-2) and J usage is TRBJ1-2; 9 nucleotides align to TRBD1. CDR3 length: 20 amino acids. In germline, CDR1 is LGHDT, CDR2 YNNKEL (reference sequence). The V and J ends lost 1 base and 3 bases, in that order; junction bases with no gene match: 18. This CDR3 is CASSQVLLGQGREVDYGYTF. CDR3 DNA sequence: TGTGCCAGCAGCCAAGTTCTCTTGGGACAGGGTAGAGAGGTGGACTATGGCTACACCTTC.

This clone was seen more than once but under ten times. This chain connects TRBV2 to TRBJ1-5; D remains unclear. There are 13 residues in the CDR3. V was pared by 6 bases and J by 0 bases, with 6 bases between. Germline CDR1 and CDR2: SNHLY and FYNNEI. CDR3 in amino acids: CASREFSNQPQHF. The DNA for the CDR3 is TGTGCCAGCAGGGAATTTAGCAATCAGCCCCAGCATTTT.

J is TRBJ2-1 and V is TRBV18, with TRBD2 identical over 9 bases. The CDR3 loop spans 14 amino acids. From germline, CDR1 is KGHSH and CDR2 LQKENI. Unmatched junction bases numbered 2, after V lost 8 bases and J lost 0 bases. CDR3 in DNA: TGTGCCAGCGCGGGGGGGAGCTCCTACAATGAGCAGTTCTTC. This sequence encodes CASAGGSSYNEQFF.

V usage is TRBV30 and J usage is TRBJ1-4, with D unclear. Per germline, CDR1 GTSNPN and CDR2 SVGIG (reference sequence). V dropped 0 bases and J dropped 3 bases, with 17 bases sitting between them. The CDR3 is made up of 17 amino acids. This chain's CDR3 is CAWSVFMSGGANEKLFF. The CDR3 region has the DNA TGTGCCTGGAGTGTATTTATGTCGGGTGGGGCTAATGAAAAACTGTTTTTT.

DNA of the CDR3: TGTGCCAGCACCCCGTACAGGGAGGTGTACGAGCAGTACTTC. Translating it yields CASTPYREVYEQYF. The chain carries TRBV28 and TRBJ2-7, with D perhaps matching TRBD1 or TRBD2 (6 bases each). This CDR3 has 14 amino acids. Germline CDR1 and CDR2: MDHEN and SYDVKM. V was pared by 7 bases and J by 4 bases, with 17 bases between.

About this clone: Other DNA sequences of this sample code for an identical CDR3. The gene calls are TRBV5-1 and TRBJ1-1; D is uncertain. The CDR3 runs 13 residues. Trimming took 0 bases from V and 1 from J, leaving 4 bases between them. The germline V gene has CDR1 SGHRS and CDR2 YFSETQ. The CDR3 nucleotides are TGCGCCAGCAGCTTGGCTGAGAACACTGAAGCTTTCTTT. Translation: CASSLAENTEAFF.

This chain uses TRBV12-3 or TRBV12-4 with TRBJ1-2, with D uncertain. The V end lost 5 bases, the J end lost 4 bases, and 11 bases lay between the germline ends. There are 13 residues in the CDR3. Here the CDR3 DNA reads TGTGCCAGCAGTCTCCCCCAGAGCTATGGCTACACCTTC. Translated, it gives CASSLPQSYGYTF.

The rearrangement uses TRBV6-5 and TRBJ2-7; TRBD1 is a possible D gene (5 bases). The CDR3 loop spans 12 amino acids. Trimming pared 9 bases from V and 3 bases from J, leaving 12 bases between. Germline V gene lookup returns CDR1 MNHEY and CDR2 SVGAGI. The CDR3 DNA is TGTGCCAGTACAGGTTCAGGCTACGAGCAGTACTTC. Encoded protein: CASTGSGYEQYF.

This clone was observed once. The J gene is TRBJ1-2, the V gene TRBV30; D is perhaps TRBD1 (6 bases). Trimming cost V 5 bases and J 8 bases, with 12 bases left between them. CDR3 length: 11 amino acids. The germline V gene encodes CDR1 GTSNPN and CDR2 SVGIG (reference sequence). CDR3 sequence: CAWGVGGGYTF. The CDR3 DNA sequence: TGTGCCTGGGGGGTGGGGGGCGGCTACACCTTC.

V and J are TRBV7-9 and TRBJ1-6, with D uncertain. Germline V gene lookup returns CDR1 SEHNR and CDR2 FQNEAQ (reference sequence). The CDR3 has 15 residues. Trimming cost V 4 bases and J 5 bases, with 12 bases left between them. The CDR3 protein is CASSSEEAHNSPLHF. CDR3 nucleotide sequence: TGTGCCAGCAGCTCCGAGGAGGCTCATAATTCACCCCTCCACTTT.

A note on this clone: The junction does not match germline at one end; this may be a read error. The CDR3 coding sequence is TGTGCCAGCAGTTCGTGGACAGGGGGCAACCAGCCCCAGCATTTT. Protein sequence: CASSSWTGGNQPQHF. The chain joins TRBV27 to TRBJ1-5; 11 bases match TRBD1. Germline CDR1 is MNHEY and CDR2 is SMNVEV (reference sequence). This CDR3 has 15 residues.